This TCR beta chain emerged from a study of beta chain features in type 1 diabetes. Study-wide results and limits: All four CD4+ subsets of Type 1 diabetes patients contained TCRB CDR3s that were moderately but significantly shorter. PCR might show a preference for shorter templates, equally across patients and controls. Naive, central memory and Treg TCRB repertoires seemed to resemble each other more closely in patients than they did in healthy donors. Here, the possible influence of HLA type (on TCRB rearrangement) remained unresolved.

Sequencing targeted expressed TCRB transcripts, as all isolated RNA had been reverse transcribed. Profiling relied on immunoSEQ multiplex PCR, and the TCRdb table lists in-frame clones only, not all of them. The sample lists under 400,000 clones; around an eighth were seen once. This clone was seen a few times. Its antigen is undetermined. Naive, central memory, regulatory and stem cell-like memory cells within the CD4+ compartment were sorted using CD45RO/CCR7/CD25/CD127/CD95/CD27. The sequenced sample was naive CD4+ T cells from blood. The TCR was taken from a woman aged 18 to 35 with type 1 diabetes.

The CDR3 sequence is CASSHIYEQYF. The CDR3 bases are TGTGCCAGCAGCCACATCTACGAGCAGTACTTC. The genes are TRBV14 and TRBJ2-7; the D is unclear. There are 11 residues in the CDR3. V shed 3 bases and J shed 3 bases, with 3 bases lying between them. Germline V gives CDR1 SGHDN, CDR2 FVKESK.